This passage covers 8 T cell receptor beta chains from one sample sequenced in a study of cytotoxic CD8 clonotypes in ibrutinib-treated CLL (dated by TCRdb to the early 2020s). The library was produced with the immunoSEQ multiplex PCR assay. TCRdb retrieved this table from immuneACCESS and kept in-frame rearrangements only. Not all clones are present; in checked studies, unresolved V genes account for under half, and no reason is known for the remainder. Counted in this sample were approximately 330,000 clones; just under 80% of them appeared once. Together, the top ten hold about 6.3% of the sample. The sequencing here drew on PBMCs, taken before ibrutinib treatment. The receptors shown here come from a human donor with chronic lymphocytic leukemia.

The V gene is TRBV5-1, the J gene TRBJ2-7, with 11 bases fitting TRBD1. Germline CDR1 is SGHRS and CDR2 is YFSETQ. V dropped 0 bases and J dropped 6; count of bases not matched to a gene: 2. CDR3 length equals 14 residues. In nucleotides, the CDR3 is TGCGCCAGCAGCTTGGGGGACAGGGGGGCCGAGCAGTACTTC. Translation: CASSLGDRGAEQYF.

This chain joins TRBV7-2 and TRBJ2-1; D not certain. Germline CDR1 reads SGHTA; CDR2 reads FQGNSA. Trimming removed 4 bases at V and 3 bases at J, with 4 bases between. CDR3 length: 12 amino acids. The CDR3 loop is CASSSYYNEQFF. In DNA, the CDR3 is TGTGCCAGCAGCTCATACTACAATGAGCAGTTCTTC.

This clone occurred a few times. The CDR3 sequence: CASSQAEGNIQYF. The CDR3 DNA reads TGTGCCAGCAGCCAAGCGGAGGGCAACATTCAGTACTTC. The chain recombines TRBV4-2 with TRBJ2-4; maybe TRBD2 (6 bases). The V end was cut by 1 base, the J end by 7 bases, with 8 bases between. This CDR3 spans 13 amino acids. In germline, CDR1 is LGHNA, CDR2 YNFKEQ.

The chain uses TRBV6-6 and TRBJ1-2; 7 bases fit TRBD1. This CDR3 comprises 13 residues. The J segment lost 6 bases and the V segment lost 4 bases, leaving 5 bases of the junction unmatched. Germline CDR1 MNHNY, CDR2 SVGAGI (reference sequence). The CDR3 is CASSFEQGHGYTF. CDR3 DNA: TGTGCCAGCAGTTTCGAACAGGGGCATGGCTACACCTTC.

This rearrangement joins TRBV9 to TRBJ2-1; maybe TRBD1 (7 bases). With 0 bases removed from V and 8 bases from J, the gap between germline ends came to 18 bases. The CDR3 totals 16 residues. CDR1 is SGDLS, CDR2 YYNGEE, per germline. CDR3 sequence (DNA): TGTGCCAGCAGCGTAGGGGCCCGACTAGGGGGCGATGAGCAGTTCTTC. This sequence encodes CASSVGARLGGDEQFF.

The chain combines TRBV7-9 with TRBJ1-5; D unclear. The CDR3 runs 13 residues. Trimming took 2 bases from V and 5 from J, leaving 7 bases between them. Germline CDR1 and CDR2: SEHNR and FQNEAQ (reference sequence). This CDR3 reads CASSLNGDQPQHF. CDR3 nucleotide sequence: TGTGCCAGCAGCTTAAACGGGGATCAGCCCCAGCATTTT.

This sequence joins TRBV11-2 and TRBJ2-7; 7 positions match TRBD1. This CDR3 is built from 16 residues. With V trimmed by 4 bases and J by 1 base, 10 bases remained unmatched. Germline lookup yields CDR1 SGHAT and CDR2 FQNNGV. CDR3 nucleotides: TGTGCCAGCAGCTCCTCTACCGGGACAGCTTCCTACGAGCAGTACTTC. Its translation: CASSSSTGTASYEQYF.

The chain joins TRBV9 to TRBJ2-1, with TRBD2 identical over 15 bases. This CDR3 is 15 amino acids long. V lost 4 bases to trimming and J lost 7 bases; unmatched junction nucleotides: 3. Germline lookup yields CDR1 SGDLS and CDR2 YYNGEE. The CDR3 loop reads CASSSGLAGGNEQFF. In DNA, the CDR3 is TGTGCCAGCAGCTCGGGACTAGCGGGAGGAAATGAGCAGTTCTTC.